A selection of T cell receptor beta chains follows, all from one sample in a study of T cells in Graves' hyperthyroidism and ophthalmopathy. TCRdb re-analysed the multiplex PCR reads in MiXCR, keeping a single row per CDR3 protein. Among about 290,000 distinct CDR3 sequences listed, approximately 14% were seen once. Sequences were obtained from blood. Receptors were obtained from a woman between 40 and 55 years old with Graves' hyperthyroidism. The conserved cysteine and the conserved F or W are not part of the CDR3 here.

TRBJ2-3,TRBV5-1,ASASTDTQY
TRBJ2-7,TRBV29-1,SPCDVYEQY
TRBJ1-1,TRBV7-9,ASTLGDTEAF
TRBJ2-5,TRBV24-1,ATSETGKQETQY
TRBJ1-4,TRBV7-6,ASSPEQGESPGEKLF
TRBJ2-5,TRBV12-3/TRBV12-4,ASTSGGETQY
TRBJ1-6,TRBV2,ASRTGGTAGWSPLH
TRBJ2-5,TRBV7-9,ASRKTAVFETQY
TRBJ1-1,TRBV12-3/TRBV12-4,ASSSISGNTEAF
TRBJ1-5,TRBV18,ASSPTGPGQPQH
TRBJ2-1,TRBV6-1,ASRGQLDEQF
TRBJ1-2,TRBV24-1,ATSDEGKVYGYT
TRBJ1-2,TRBV6-1,ASSRGAGYT
TRBJ2-7,TRBV12-3/TRBV12-4,ASSLTLGLAGGSYEQY
TRBJ2-1,TRBV6-1,ASRTGTQRPNEQF
TRBJ1-5,TRBV4-2,ASSQFVNSNQPQH
TRBJ2-1,TRBV11-3,ASSGLAASYNEQF
TRBJ1-2,TRBV15,ATSRVLTSNYGYT
TRBJ2-3,TRBV5-1,ASSPTGGGGSQPQY
TRBJ2-7,TRBV12-3/TRBV12-4,ASRIGQGYEQY
TRBJ1-1,TRBV2,ASTWGTGTEAF
TRBJ1-2,TRBV12-3/TRBV12-4,ASTPQGIGGYT
TRBJ1-1,TRBV24-1,ATRADLNTEAF
TRBJ2-3,TRBV5-8,ASSLELAAADTQY
TRBJ2-4,TRBV20-1,SAPPPTSERDIQY
TRBJ2-5,TRBV20-1,SAIPRRETQY
TRBJ1-1,TRBV30,AWSVQASRAF
TRBJ1-6,TRBV6-1,ASISRTGNSPLH
TRBJ2-1,TRBV28,ASTSDVTLYPYNEQF
TRBJ2-2,TRBV7-9,ASSLARQGLNTGELF
TRBJ1-1,TRBV9,ASGSGGGNTEAF
TRBJ2-7,TRBV3-1,ASSSNYEQY
TRBJ2-2,TRBV20-1,SARLAGGTGELF
TRBJ2-3,TRBV5-5,ASSLPGTGSTDTQY
TRBJ2-1,TRBV5-1,ASSFWGARSYNEQF